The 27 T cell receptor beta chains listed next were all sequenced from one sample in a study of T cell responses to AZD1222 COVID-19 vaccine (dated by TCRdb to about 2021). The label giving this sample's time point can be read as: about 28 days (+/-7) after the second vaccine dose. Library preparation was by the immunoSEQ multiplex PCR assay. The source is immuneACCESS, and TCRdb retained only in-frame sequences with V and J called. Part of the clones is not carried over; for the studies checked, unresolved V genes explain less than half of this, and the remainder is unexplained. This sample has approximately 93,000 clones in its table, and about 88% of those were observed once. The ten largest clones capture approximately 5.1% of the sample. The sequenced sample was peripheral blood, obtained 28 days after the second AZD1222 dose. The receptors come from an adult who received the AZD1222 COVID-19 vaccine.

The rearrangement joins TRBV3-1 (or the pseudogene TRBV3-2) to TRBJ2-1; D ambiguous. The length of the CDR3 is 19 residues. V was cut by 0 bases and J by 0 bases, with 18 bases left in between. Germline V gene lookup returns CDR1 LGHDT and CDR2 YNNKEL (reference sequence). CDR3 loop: CASSQDVGKVSDSYNEQFF. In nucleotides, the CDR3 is TGTGCCAGCAGCCAAGACGTGGGGAAAGTATCGGACTCCTACAATGAGCAGTTCTTC.

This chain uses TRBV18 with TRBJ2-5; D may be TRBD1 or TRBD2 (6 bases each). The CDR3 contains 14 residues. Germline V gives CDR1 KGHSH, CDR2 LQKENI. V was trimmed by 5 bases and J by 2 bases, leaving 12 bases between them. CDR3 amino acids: CASSLSGAQETQYF. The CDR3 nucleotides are TGTGCCAGCTCATTGTCGGGGGCACAAGAGACCCAGTACTTC.

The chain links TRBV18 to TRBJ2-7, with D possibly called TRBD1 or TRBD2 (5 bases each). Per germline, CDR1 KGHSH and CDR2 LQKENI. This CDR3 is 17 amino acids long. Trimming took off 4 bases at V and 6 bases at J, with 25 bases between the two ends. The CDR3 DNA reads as TGTGCCAGCTCACGCCGTGCTAGGGACCTCACCCCACTCGAGCAGTACTTC. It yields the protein CASSRRARDLTPLEQYF.

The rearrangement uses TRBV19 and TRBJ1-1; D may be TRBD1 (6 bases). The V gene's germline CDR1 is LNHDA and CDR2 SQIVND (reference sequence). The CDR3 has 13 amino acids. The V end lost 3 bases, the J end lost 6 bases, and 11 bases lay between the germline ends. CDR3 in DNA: TGTGCCAGTAGTATCGGCAGGGGCTCTGAAGCTTTCTTT. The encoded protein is CASSIGRGSEAFF.

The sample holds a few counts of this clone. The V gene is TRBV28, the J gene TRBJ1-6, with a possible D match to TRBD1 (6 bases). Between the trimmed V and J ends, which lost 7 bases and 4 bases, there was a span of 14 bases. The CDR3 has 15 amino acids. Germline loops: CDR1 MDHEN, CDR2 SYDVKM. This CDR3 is CASTPPDRYNSPLHF. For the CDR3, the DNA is TGTGCCAGCACCCCCCCGGACAGATATAATTCACCCCTCCACTTT.

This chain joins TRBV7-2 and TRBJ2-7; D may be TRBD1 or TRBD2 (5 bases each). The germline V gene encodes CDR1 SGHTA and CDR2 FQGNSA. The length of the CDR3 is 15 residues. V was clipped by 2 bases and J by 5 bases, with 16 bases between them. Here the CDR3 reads CASSLYWGIYDEQYF. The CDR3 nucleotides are TGTGCCAGCAGCTTATACTGGGGGATTTACGACGAGCAGTACTTC.

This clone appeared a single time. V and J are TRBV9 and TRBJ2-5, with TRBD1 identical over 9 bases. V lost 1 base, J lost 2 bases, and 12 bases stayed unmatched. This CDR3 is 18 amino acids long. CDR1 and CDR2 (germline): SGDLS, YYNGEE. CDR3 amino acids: CASSVQDRGSPVQETQYF. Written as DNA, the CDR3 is TGTGCCAGCAGCGTACAGGACAGGGGAAGCCCCGTGCAAGAGACCCAGTACTTC.

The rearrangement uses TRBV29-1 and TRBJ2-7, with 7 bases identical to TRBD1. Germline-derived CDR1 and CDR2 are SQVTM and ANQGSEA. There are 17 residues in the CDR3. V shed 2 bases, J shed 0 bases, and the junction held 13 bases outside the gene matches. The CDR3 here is CSVELVGTEFHSYEQYF. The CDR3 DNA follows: TGCAGCGTTGAATTGGTGGGGACAGAATTTCACTCCTACGAGCAGTACTTC.

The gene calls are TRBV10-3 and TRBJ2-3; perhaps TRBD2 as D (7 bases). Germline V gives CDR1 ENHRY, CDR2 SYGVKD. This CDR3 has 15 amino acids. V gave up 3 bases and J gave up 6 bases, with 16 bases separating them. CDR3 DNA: TGTGCCATCAGTGACATCCTGGGCGGGGGCGATACGCAGTATTTT. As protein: CAISDILGGGDTQYF.

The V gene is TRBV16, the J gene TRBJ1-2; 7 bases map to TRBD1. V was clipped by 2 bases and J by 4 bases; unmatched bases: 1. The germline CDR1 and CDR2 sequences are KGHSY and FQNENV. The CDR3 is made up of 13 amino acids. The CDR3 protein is CASSQPGGYGYTF. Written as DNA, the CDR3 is TGTGCCAGCAGCCAACCAGGGGGCTATGGCTACACCTTC.

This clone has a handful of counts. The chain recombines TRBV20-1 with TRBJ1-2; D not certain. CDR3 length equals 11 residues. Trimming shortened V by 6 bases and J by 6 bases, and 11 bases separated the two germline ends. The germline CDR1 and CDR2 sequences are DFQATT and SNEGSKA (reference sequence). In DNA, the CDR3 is TGCAGTGCCCCCCAAGGGAATGGCTACACCTTC. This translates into CSAPQGNGYTF.

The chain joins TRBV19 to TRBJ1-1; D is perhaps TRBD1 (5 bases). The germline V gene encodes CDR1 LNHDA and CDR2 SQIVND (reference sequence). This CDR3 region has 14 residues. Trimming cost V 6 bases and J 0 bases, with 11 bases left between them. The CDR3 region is CASRWGPLNTEAFF. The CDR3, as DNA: TGTGCCAGTAGGTGGGGACCGCTGAACACTGAAGCTTTCTTT.

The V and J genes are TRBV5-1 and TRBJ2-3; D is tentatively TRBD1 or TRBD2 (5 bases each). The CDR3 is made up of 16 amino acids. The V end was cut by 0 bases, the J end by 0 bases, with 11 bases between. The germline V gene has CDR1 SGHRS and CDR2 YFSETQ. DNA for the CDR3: TGCGCCAGCAGCTTGGTGGTGGGACGTAGCACAGATACGCAGTATTTT. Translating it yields CASSLVVGRSTDTQYF.

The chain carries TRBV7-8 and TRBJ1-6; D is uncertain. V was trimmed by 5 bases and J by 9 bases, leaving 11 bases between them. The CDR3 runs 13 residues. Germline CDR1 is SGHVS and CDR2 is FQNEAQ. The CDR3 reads CASSANDGSPLHF. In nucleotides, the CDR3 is TGTGCCAGCAGCGCCAACGATGGTTCACCCCTCCACTTT. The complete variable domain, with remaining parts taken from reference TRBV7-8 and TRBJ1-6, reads GAGVSQSPRYKVAKRGQDVALRCDPISGHVSLFWYQQALGQGPEFLTYFQNEAQLDKSGLPSDRFFAERPEGSVSTLKIQRTQQEDSAVYLCASSANDGSPLHFGNGTRLTVT.

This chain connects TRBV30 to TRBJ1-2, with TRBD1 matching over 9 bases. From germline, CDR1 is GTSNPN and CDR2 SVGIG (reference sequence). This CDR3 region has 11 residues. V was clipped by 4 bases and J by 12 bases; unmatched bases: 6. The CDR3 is CAWNRDRANTF. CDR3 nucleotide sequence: TGTGCCTGGAACCGGGACAGGGCAAACACCTTC.

CDR3 sequence: CASSQGPLTGDGYTF. The CDR3 DNA reads as TGCGCCAGCAGCCAAGGGCCGCTCACGGGGGATGGCTACACCTTC. The genes are TRBV4-1 and TRBJ1-2; weak D call: TRBD1 (5 bases). CDR3 length: 15 amino acids. Looked up from germline, CDR1 is MGHRA and CDR2 is YSYEKL. V was clipped by 1 base and J by 6 bases, with 15 bases between them.

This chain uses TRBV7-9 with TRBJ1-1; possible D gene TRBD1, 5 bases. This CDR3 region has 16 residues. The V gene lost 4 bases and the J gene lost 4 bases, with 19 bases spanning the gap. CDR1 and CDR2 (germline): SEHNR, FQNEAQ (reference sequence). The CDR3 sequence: CASSSGTLFLSTEAFF. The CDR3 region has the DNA TGTGCCAGCAGCTCCGGGACCCTTTTTTTGAGCACTGAAGCTTTCTTT.

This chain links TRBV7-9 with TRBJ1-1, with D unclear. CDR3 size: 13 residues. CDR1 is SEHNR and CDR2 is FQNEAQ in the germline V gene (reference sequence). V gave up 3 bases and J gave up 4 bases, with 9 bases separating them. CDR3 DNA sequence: TGTGCCAGCAGCTTGGCGGAGGGCACTGAAGCTTTCTTT. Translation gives CASSLAEGTEAFF.

In DNA, the CDR3 is TGTGCCATCAGTGGAACCGGGACAGGGGGTGAAGCTAACTATGGCTACACCTTC. It codes for CAISGTGTGGEANYGYTF. The chain uses TRBV10-3 and TRBJ1-2; the match to TRBD1 covers 11 bases. The J segment lost 0 bases and the V segment lost 4 bases, leaving 10 bases of the junction unmatched. CDR1 is ENHRY and CDR2 is SYGVKD in the germline V gene. The CDR3 covers 18 residues.

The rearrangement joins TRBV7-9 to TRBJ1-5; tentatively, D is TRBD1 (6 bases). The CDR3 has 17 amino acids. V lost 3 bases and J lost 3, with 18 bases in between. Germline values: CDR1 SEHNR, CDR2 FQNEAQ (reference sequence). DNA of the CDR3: TGTGCCAGCAGCTTCGGACAGCTCCACCGGGACAATCAGCCCCAGCATTTT. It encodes CASSFGQLHRDNQPQHF.

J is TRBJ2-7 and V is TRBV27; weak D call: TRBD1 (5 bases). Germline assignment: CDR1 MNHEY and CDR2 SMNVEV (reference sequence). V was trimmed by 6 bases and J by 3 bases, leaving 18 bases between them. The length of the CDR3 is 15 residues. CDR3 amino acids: CASSLPTTQGYEQYF. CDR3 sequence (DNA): TGTGCCAGCAGCCTACCTACGACGCAGGGCTACGAGCAGTACTTC.

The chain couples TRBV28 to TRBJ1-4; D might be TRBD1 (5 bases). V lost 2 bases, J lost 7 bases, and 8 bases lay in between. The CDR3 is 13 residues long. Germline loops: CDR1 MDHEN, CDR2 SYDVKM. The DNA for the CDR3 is TGTGCCAGCAGTTTAGCGGGGGGTGAAAAACTGTTTTTT. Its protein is CASSLAGGEKLFF.

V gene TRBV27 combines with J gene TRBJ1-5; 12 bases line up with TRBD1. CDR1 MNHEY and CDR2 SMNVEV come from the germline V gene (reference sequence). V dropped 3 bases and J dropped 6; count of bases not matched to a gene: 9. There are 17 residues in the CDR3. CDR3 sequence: CASSLEPGQGAGQPQHF. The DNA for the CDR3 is TGTGCCAGCAGTTTGGAACCGGGACAGGGGGCCGGTCAGCCCCAGCATTTT.

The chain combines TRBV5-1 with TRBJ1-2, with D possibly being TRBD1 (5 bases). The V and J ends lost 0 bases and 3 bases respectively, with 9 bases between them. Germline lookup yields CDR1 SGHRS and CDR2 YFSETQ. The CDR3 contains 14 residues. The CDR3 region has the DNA TGCGCCAGCAGCTTGGGGGGCGACGACTATGGCTACACCTTC. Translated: CASSLGGDDYGYTF.

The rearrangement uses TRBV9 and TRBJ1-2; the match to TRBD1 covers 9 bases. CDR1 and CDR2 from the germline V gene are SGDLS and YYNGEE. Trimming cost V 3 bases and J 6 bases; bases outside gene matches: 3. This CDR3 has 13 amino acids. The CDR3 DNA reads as TGTGCCAGCAGCGCTACAGGGGGCCATGGCTACACCTTC. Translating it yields CASSATGGHGYTF.

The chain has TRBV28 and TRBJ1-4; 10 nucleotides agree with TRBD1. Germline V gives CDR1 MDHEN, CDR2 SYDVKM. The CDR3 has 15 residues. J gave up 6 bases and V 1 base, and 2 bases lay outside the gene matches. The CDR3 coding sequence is TGTGCCAGCAGTTTATTTGGGACAGGGGATGAAAAACTGTTTTTT. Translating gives CASSLFGTGDEKLFF.

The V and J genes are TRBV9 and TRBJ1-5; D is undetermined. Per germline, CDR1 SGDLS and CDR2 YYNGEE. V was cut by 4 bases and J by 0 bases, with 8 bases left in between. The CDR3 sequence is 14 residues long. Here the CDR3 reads CASSLGYSNQPQHF. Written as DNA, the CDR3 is TGTGCCAGCAGCCTCGGTTATAGCAATCAGCCCCAGCATTTT.